These T cell receptor beta chains were read from a single sample in a study of PD-1 blockade in classical Hodgkin lymphoma. This table comes from immunoSEQ multiplex PCR, and its TCRdb copy is limited to in-frame clones, with some not included. The repertoire holds 15,000 or so clones, with 55% to 65% as singletons. Sample: peripheral blood mononuclear cells (PBMCs), taken at baseline. The receptors were gathered from a human donor with classical Hodgkin lymphoma. Each CDR3 is given with its conserved first and last residue. D genes are given only for firm matches. The size of a clone is reported for some rows only, either as once, few or many, or as a class for expanded clones.

d_call: TRBD2
clone_size: .
v_call: TRBV27
j_call: TRBJ2-5
cdr3_aa: CASSTGLAGVGETQYF
cdr3_nt: TGTGCCAGCAGCACAGGACTAGCGGGAGTCGGAGAGACCCAGTACTTC

d_call: TRBD1
clone_size: .
v_call: TRBV4-1
j_call: TRBJ2-7
cdr3_aa: CASSQDGTGSYEQYF
cdr3_nt: TGCGCCAGCAGCCAAGATGGGACAGGTTCCTACGAGCAGTACTTC

d_call: .
clone_size: .
v_call: TRBV27
j_call: TRBJ2-7
cdr3_aa: CASSLSKQGRSEQYF
cdr3_nt: TGTGCCAGCAGTTTATCGAAACAGGGAAGGAGCGAGCAGTACTTC

d_call: TRBD1
clone_size: .
v_call: TRBV7-9
j_call: TRBJ1-1
cdr3_aa: CASRGTDPNTEAFF
cdr3_nt: TGTGCCAGCAGAGGGACAGATCCGAACACTGAAGCTTTCTTT

d_call: TRBD2
clone_size: .
v_call: TRBV11-3
j_call: TRBJ2-7
cdr3_aa: CASSLELASEQYF
cdr3_nt: TGTGCCAGCAGCTTAGAACTAGCGAGCGAGCAGTACTTC

d_call: TRBD2
clone_size: .
v_call: TRBV7-2
j_call: TRBJ2-6
cdr3_aa: CASSLVAGGSGANVLTF
cdr3_nt: TGTGCCAGCAGCTTAGTGGCGGGAGGATCCGGGGCCAACGTCCTGACTTTC

d_call: TRBD2
clone_size: .
v_call: TRBV5-1
j_call: TRBJ2-1
cdr3_aa: CASSPGTSYNEQFF
cdr3_nt: TGCGCCAGCAGTCCCGGGACTAGTTACAATGAGCAGTTCTTC

d_call: TRBD1
clone_size: few
v_call: TRBV5-1
j_call: TRBJ2-3
cdr3_aa: CASSSRAGQGRTDTQYF
cdr3_nt: TGCGCCAGCAGCTCCCGGGCCGGACAGGGACGCACAGATACGCAGTATTTT

d_call: .
clone_size: few
v_call: TRBV7-3
j_call: TRBJ2-6
cdr3_aa: CASSFSHKPSGANVLTF
cdr3_nt: TGTGCCAGCAGCTTTTCGCACAAACCCTCTGGGGCCAACGTCCTGACTTTC

d_call: TRBD2
clone_size: .
v_call: TRBV7-8
j_call: TRBJ2-1
cdr3_aa: CASSKLAGGVNEQFF
cdr3_nt: TGTGCCAGCAGCAAACTAGCGGGAGGTGTTAATGAGCAGTTCTTC

d_call: .
clone_size: large
v_call: TRBV7-9
j_call: TRBJ2-1
cdr3_aa: CASSLDGTNNEQFF
cdr3_nt: TGTGCCAGCAGCTTGGATGGGACCAACAATGAGCAGTTCTTC

d_call: .
clone_size: .
v_call: TRBV29-1
j_call: TRBJ1-2
cdr3_aa: CSVAGSIERTIGYTF
cdr3_nt: TGCAGCGTTGCTGGGTCAATTGAGAGGACTATTGGCTACACCTTC

d_call: .
clone_size: .
v_call: TRBV14
j_call: TRBJ1-2
cdr3_aa: CASSLSKGGFYGYTF
cdr3_nt: TGTGCCAGCAGCCTCTCAAAGGGGGGGTTCTATGGCTACACCTTC

d_call: .
clone_size: .
v_call: TRBV7-6
j_call: TRBJ1-4
cdr3_aa: CASSLNAGEKLFF
cdr3_nt: TGTGCCAGCAGCTTAAATGCGGGTGAAAAACTGTTTTTT

d_call: .
clone_size: .
v_call: TRBV10-3
j_call: TRBJ2-1
cdr3_aa: CAISDRDQSYNEQFF
cdr3_nt: TGTGCCATCAGTGACAGGGACCAATCCTACAATGAGCAGTTCTTC

d_call: .
clone_size: .
v_call: TRBV7-9
j_call: TRBJ2-7
cdr3_aa: CASTFTGHYEQYF
cdr3_nt: TGTGCCAGCACCTTCACAGGGCACTACGAGCAGTACTTC

d_call: .
clone_size: .
v_call: TRBV29-1
j_call: TRBJ2-5
cdr3_aa: CSVEKGKETQYF
cdr3_nt: TGCAGCGTTGAGAAGGGTAAAGAGACCCAGTACTTC

d_call: .
clone_size: few
v_call: TRBV5-1
j_call: TRBJ1-2
cdr3_aa: CASSLGENYGYTF
cdr3_nt: TGCGCCAGCAGCTTGGGTGAGAACTATGGCTACACCTTC

d_call: .
clone_size: .
v_call: TRBV11-2
j_call: TRBJ2-2
cdr3_aa: CASSPTPYSGELFF
cdr3_nt: TGTGCCAGCAGTCCCACCCCATATTCGGGGGAGCTGTTTTTT

d_call: TRBD2
clone_size: few
v_call: TRBV9
j_call: TRBJ2-3
cdr3_aa: CASSGRLASPSTDTQYF
cdr3_nt: TGTGCCAGCAGCGGACGACTAGCGAGCCCTAGCACAGATACGCAGTATTTT

d_call: .
clone_size: .
v_call: TRBV27
j_call: TRBJ1-1
cdr3_aa: CASSLMAGTGTEAFF
cdr3_nt: TGTGCCAGCAGTTTAATGGCAGGGACGGGCACTGAAGCTTTCTTT

d_call: .
clone_size: .
v_call: TRBV6-1
j_call: TRBJ1-2
cdr3_aa: CASSEVGTSIFYGYTF
cdr3_nt: TGTGCCAGCAGTGAAGTGGGAACCAGTATATTCTATGGCTACACCTTC

d_call: TRBD2
clone_size: few
v_call: TRBV11-2
j_call: TRBJ2-7
cdr3_aa: CASNYRASGIYEQYF
cdr3_nt: TGTGCCAGCAACTATCGGGCTAGCGGGATCTACGAGCAGTACTTC

d_call: .
clone_size: .
v_call: TRBV28
j_call: TRBJ2-7
cdr3_aa: CASSTPGSSYEQYF
cdr3_nt: TGTGCCAGCAGTACACCAGGAAGCTCCTACGAGCAGTACTTC

d_call: .
clone_size: .
v_call: TRBV5-1
j_call: TRBJ2-6
cdr3_aa: CASSLGDGSGANVLTF
cdr3_nt: TGCGCCAGCAGCTTGGGTGACGGGTCTGGGGCCAACGTCCTGACTTTC

d_call: .
clone_size: .
v_call: TRBV5-4
j_call: TRBJ1-3
cdr3_aa: CASSLQGVGNTIYF
cdr3_nt: TGTGCCAGCAGTCTCCAGGGAGTAGGAAACACCATATATTTT

d_call: .
clone_size: .
v_call: TRBV7-2
j_call: TRBJ2-1
cdr3_aa: CASRPVRSSYNEQFF
cdr3_nt: TGTGCCAGCAGACCCGTCAGGAGCTCCTACAATGAGCAGTTCTTC

d_call: .
clone_size: few
v_call: TRBV27
j_call: TRBJ2-5
cdr3_aa: CASSKTPNQETQYF
cdr3_nt: TGTGCCAGCAGTAAAACGCCCAACCAAGAGACCCAGTACTTC